This T cell receptor beta chain was sequenced during a study of molecular identifiers for immune sequencing clone quantification. The CDR3 has 13 residues. V shed 4 bases and J shed 5 bases, with 12 bases lying between them. Germline CDR1 is SGHNT and CDR2 is YYREEE (reference sequence). This clonotype has at least ten counts. What it binds is unknown. Study-wide findings and caveats: A shared barcode on identical TCR molecules could lead to underestimated sizes for highly expanded clones. It was shown that clones above 20 RNA copies held over 98% of effector molecules, but under 1% in naive cells.

Sorting captured naive CD8 T cells as CD8+CD4-CCR7+CD45RA+. One entry per CDR3 protein results from TCRdb running MiXCR on the PCR reads. The data contain approximately 90,000 distinct CDR3 sequences, roughly 23% of them singletons. The gene calls are TRBV5-4 and TRBJ1-2, with D unclear. This TCR came from a human donor in good health. Some libraries in this study had Jurkat cell RNA spiked in. Sequences were obtained from naive CD8+ T cells from blood, with Jurkat cell RNA spiked in. Subset described: FACS-sorted CD8+CD4-CCR7+CD45RA+ naive T cells. The CDR3 DNA reads as TGTGCCAGCAGCCCTGGAGGGCCTTATGGCTACACCTTC. Residues: CASSPGGPYGYTF.